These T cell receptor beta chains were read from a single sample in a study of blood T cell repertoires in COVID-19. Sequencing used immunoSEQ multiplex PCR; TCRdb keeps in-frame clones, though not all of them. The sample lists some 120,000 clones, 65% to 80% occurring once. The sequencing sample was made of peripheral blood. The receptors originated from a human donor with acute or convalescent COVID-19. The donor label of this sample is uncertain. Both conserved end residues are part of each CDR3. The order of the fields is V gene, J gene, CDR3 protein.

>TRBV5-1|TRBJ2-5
CASSLTGGSQETQYF
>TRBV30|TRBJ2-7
CAWSIGGNYEQYF
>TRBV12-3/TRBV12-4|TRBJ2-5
CASSADRGETQYF
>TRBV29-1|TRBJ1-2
CSVAGRGGAGGYTF
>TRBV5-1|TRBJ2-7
CASSYHRTGVYEQYF
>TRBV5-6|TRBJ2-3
CASSPGTSGSTDTQYF
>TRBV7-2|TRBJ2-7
CASSRQGAEVREQYF
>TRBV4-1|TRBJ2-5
CASSRGDRVEETQYF
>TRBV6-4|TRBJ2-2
CASSEFGGNTGELFF
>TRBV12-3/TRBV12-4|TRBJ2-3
CAVRGRLTDTQYF
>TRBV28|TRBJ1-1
CASSLRGGTEAFF
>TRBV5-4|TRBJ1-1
CASSPGQGDTEAFF
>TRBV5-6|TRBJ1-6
CASSLGAGVYGNSPLHF
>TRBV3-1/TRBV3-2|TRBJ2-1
CASSPGEGRGDEQFF
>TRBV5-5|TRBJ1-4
CASSLSPTLEKLFF
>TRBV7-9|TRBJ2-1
CASSGQGPEQFF
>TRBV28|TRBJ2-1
CASSFGLAGRYNEQFF
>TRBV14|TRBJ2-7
CASSQGASGSYEQYF
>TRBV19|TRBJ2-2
CASTGVGELFF
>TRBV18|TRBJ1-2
CASSQGQGDYGYTF
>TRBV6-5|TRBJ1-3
CASQGAGGNTIYF
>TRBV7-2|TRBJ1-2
CASSPRDSLQGYTF
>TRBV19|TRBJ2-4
CASSFRQGKGKNIQYF
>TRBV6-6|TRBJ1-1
CASSPLDILMNTEAFF
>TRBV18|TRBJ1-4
CASSPPTGGEKLFF
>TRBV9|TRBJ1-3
CASSLSLSGNTIYF
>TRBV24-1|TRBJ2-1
CATSDWTGGVEQFF
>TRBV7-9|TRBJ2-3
CASSAGTSGGRPDTQYF
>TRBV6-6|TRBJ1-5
CASSKGGTGDQPQHF
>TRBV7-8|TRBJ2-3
CASKRGLAGVSDTQYF
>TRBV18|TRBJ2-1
CASSPREGSYNEQFF
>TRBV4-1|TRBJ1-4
CASSGPGTGASFMGEKLFF
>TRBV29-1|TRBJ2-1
CSVELHPSGGGWNNEQFF
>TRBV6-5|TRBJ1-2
CASSYSAGYYGYTF
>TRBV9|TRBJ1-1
CASSAGQGTRAFF
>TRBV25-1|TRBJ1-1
CASRKTGAMNTEAFF
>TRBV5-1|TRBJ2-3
CASSLANTDTQYF
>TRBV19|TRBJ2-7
CASSMASALYEQYF
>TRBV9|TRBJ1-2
CASERFNYGYTF
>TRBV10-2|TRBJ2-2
CASSGTGLNTGELFF
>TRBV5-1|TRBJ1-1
CASSIDGTVNTEAFF